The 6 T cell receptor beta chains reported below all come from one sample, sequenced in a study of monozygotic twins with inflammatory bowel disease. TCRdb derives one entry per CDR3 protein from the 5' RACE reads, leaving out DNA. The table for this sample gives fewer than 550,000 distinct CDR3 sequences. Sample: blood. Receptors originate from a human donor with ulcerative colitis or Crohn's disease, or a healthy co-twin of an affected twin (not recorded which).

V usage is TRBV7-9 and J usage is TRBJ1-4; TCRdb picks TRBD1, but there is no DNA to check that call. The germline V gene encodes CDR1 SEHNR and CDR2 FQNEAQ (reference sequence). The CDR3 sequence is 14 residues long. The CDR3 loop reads CASSLPGTDEKLFF.

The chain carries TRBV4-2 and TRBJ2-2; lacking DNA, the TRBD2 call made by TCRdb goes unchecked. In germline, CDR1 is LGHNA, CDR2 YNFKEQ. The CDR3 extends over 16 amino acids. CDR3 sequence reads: CASSQPTSGNTGELFF.

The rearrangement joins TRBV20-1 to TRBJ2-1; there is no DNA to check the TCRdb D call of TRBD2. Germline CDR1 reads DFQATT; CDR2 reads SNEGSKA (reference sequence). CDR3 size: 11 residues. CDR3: CSALTALKQFF.

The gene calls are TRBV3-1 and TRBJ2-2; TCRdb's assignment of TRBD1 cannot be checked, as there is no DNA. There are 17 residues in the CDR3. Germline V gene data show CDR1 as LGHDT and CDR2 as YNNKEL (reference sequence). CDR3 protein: CASSHRQGASRTGELFF.

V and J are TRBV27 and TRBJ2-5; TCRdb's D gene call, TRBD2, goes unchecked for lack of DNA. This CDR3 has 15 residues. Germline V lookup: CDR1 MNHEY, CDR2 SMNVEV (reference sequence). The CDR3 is CASSLTGLGGETQYF.

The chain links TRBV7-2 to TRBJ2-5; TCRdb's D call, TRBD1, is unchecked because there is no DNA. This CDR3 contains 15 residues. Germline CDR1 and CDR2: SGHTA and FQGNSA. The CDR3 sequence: CASSLGGVTSKTQYF.